These 6 T cell receptor beta chains came from one sample sequenced in a study of response to subunit inactivated influenza vaccine. MiXCR, run by TCRdb on the RT-PCR reads, gives a single entry per CDR3 protein. The sample holds some 640,000 distinct CDR3 sequences, about 15% seen once. The starting material was PBMCs from blood, obtained about 14 days before vaccination. Receptor source: a man aged 50 to 60 who received an inactivated influenza vaccine.

This clonotype has only a few counts. The chain uses TRBV28 and TRBJ2-1, with TRBD2 matching 8 bases. V shed 4 bases and J 7 bases; nucleotides not matched to a gene: 9. This CDR3 has 15 amino acids. The V gene's germline CDR1 is MDHEN and CDR2 SYDVKM. CDR3 amino acids: CASSSPPTGGNEQFF. CDR3 sequence (DNA): TGTGCCAGCAGTTCCCCCCCAACGGGAGGGAATGAGCAGTTCTTC.

This clonotype was seen only a few times. The chain couples TRBV27 to TRBJ2-1, with D maybe TRBD2 (7 bases). Germline values: CDR1 MNHEY, CDR2 SMNVEV (reference sequence). This CDR3 spans 15 amino acids. Trimming left V 4 bases short and J 4 bases short, with 14 bases between. The CDR3 sequence is CASSWRAGAYNEQFF. In DNA form, the CDR3 reads TGTGCCAGCAGTTGGCGTGCGGGGGCTTACAATGAGCAGTTCTTC.

J is TRBJ2-3 and V is TRBV11-2; D remains ambiguous. Germline CDR1 SGHAT, CDR2 FQNNGV. Trimming left V 5 bases short and J 5 bases short, with 17 bases between. CDR3 length equals 15 residues. In nucleotides, the CDR3 is TGTGCCAGCAGCCTATTCCTGACTTTAGGAGATACGCAGTATTTT. This translates into CASSLFLTLGDTQYF.

CDR3 DNA: TGTGCCAGCAGCTTTTTCACGGTGACTAATCAAGAGACCCAGTACTTC. This sequence encodes CASSFFTVTNQETQYF. This chain connects TRBV7-9 to TRBJ2-5, with D maybe TRBD2 (5 bases). The germline V gene encodes CDR1 SEHNR and CDR2 FQNEAQ (reference sequence). V lost 3 bases to trimming and J lost 2 bases, with 16 bases between them. The CDR3 has 16 residues.

This chain links TRBV20-1 with TRBJ2-1; 11 bases are shared with TRBD2. V lost 5 bases, J lost 6 bases, and 6 bases stayed unmatched. The CDR3 is 14 amino acids. CDR1 is DFQATT and CDR2 is SNEGSKA in the germline V gene (reference sequence). This CDR3 reads CSAPLAGALNEQFF. CDR3 bases: TGCAGTGCTCCACTAGCGGGAGCCCTCAATGAGCAGTTCTTC.

V and J are TRBV24-1 and TRBJ2-1; D possibly corresponds to TRBD2 (5 bases). Looked up from germline, CDR1 is KGHDR and CDR2 is SFDVKD. The length of the CDR3 is 16 residues. The ends were cut back, 5 bases at V and 4 bases at J, with 17 bases in the middle. The CDR3 reads CATSGRFPRAYNEQFF. CDR3 bases: TGTGCCACCAGTGGTCGATTCCCGAGGGCATACAATGAGCAGTTCTTC.